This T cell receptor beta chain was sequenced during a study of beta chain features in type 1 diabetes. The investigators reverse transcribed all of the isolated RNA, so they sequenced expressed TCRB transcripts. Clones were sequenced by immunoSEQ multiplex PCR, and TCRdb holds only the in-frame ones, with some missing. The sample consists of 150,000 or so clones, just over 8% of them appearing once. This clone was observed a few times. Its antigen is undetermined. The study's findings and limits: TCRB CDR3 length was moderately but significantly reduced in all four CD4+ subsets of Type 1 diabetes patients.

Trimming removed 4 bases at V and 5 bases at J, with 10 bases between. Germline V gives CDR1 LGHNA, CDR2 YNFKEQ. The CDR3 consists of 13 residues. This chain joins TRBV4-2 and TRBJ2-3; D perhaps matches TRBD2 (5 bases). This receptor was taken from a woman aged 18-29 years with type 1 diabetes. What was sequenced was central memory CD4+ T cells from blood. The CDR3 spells CASSRGVVDTQYF. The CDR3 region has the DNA TGTGCCAGCAGCCGGGGAGTGGTAGATACGCAGTATTTT.